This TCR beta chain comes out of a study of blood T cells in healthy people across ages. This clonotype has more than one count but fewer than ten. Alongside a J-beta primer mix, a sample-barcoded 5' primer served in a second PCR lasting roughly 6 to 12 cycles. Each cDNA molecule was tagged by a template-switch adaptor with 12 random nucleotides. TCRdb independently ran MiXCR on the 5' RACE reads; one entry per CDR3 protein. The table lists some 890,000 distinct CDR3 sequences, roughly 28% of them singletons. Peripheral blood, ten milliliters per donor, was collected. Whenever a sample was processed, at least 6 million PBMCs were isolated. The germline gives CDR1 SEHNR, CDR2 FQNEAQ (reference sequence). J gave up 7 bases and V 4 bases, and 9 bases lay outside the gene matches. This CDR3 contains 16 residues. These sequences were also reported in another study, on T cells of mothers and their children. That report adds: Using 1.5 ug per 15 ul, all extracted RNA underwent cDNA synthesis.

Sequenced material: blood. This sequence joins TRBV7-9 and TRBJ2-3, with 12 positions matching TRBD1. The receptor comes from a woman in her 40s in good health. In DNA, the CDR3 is TGTGCCAGCAGCTCCCGGGACAGGGGGCTAAAGAATACGCAGTATTTT. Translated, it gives CASSSRDRGLKNTQYF.